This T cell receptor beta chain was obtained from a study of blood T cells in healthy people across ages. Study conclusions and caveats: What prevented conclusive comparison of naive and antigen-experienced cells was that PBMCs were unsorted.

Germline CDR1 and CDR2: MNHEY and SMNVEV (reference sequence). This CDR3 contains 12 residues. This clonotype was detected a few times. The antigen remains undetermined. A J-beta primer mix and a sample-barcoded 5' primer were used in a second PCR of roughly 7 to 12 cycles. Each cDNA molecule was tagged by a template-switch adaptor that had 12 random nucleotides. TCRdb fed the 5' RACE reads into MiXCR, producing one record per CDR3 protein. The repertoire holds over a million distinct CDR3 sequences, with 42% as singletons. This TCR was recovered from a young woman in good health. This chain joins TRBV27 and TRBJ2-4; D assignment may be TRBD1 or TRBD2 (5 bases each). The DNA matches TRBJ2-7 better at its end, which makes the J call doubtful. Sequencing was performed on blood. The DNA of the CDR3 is TGTGCCACCTCTGGTGGGGACCACGAGCAGTACTTC. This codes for CATSGGDHEQYF.